This T cell receptor beta chain was profiled in a study of cytomegalovirus exposure and HLA in healthy donors. PCR involved 60 Vbeta and 13 Jbeta primers. TCRdb's copy holds only in-frame clones and misses some; the assay was immunoSEQ multiplex PCR. The sample has about 210,000 clones; 85% are singletons. Despite likely unrecorded immune exposures, the donors were nominally healthy at the time of sampling. The source of this sequence is a girl aged 2-10 years in good health and CMV-seronegative. Sequencing input: PBMCs.

In nucleotides, the CDR3 is TGTGCCAGCAGCCAACCAATCTCCACTAGCGCCAGCATTCAGTACTTC. Its protein is CASSQPISTSASIQYF. This chain links TRBV4-2 with TRBJ2-4; 7 nucleotides match TRBD2. Germline CDR1 and CDR2: LGHNA and YNFKEQ. The CDR3 spans 16 residues. Trimming took 2 bases from V and 9 from J; bases not matched to a gene: 13.